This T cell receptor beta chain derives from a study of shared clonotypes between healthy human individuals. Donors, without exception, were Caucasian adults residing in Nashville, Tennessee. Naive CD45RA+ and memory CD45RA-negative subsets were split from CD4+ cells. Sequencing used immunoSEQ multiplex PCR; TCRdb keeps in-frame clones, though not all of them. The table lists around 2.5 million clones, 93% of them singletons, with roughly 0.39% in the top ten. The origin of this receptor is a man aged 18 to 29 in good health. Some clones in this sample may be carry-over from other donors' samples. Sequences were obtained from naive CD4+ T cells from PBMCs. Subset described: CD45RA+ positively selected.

CDR3 sequence reads: CATSRGSSEQFF. The CDR3 bases are TGTGCCACCAGCCGGGGGAGCAGTGAGCAGTTCTTC. The chain joins TRBV15 to TRBJ2-1, with D possibly matching TRBD2 (6 bases). The CDR3 contains 12 residues. Germline CDR1 and CDR2: LNHNV and YYDKDF (reference sequence). Deletions cut 5 bases from V and 9 bases from J, with 11 bases between.